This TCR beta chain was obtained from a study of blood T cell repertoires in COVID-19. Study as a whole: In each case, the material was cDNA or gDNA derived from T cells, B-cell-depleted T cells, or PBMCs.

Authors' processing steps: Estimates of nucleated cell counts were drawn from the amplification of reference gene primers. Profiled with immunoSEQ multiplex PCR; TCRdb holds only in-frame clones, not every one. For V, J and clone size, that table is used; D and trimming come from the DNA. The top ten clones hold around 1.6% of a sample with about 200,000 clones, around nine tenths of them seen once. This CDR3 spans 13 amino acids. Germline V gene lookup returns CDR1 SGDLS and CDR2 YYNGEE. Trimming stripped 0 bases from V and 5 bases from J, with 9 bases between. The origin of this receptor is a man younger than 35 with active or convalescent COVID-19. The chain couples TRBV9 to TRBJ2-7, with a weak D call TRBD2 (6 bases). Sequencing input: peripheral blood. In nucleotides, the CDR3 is TGTGCCAGCAGCGTAGATGGCGGGAACGAGCAGTACTTC. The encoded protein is CASSVDGGNEQYF.